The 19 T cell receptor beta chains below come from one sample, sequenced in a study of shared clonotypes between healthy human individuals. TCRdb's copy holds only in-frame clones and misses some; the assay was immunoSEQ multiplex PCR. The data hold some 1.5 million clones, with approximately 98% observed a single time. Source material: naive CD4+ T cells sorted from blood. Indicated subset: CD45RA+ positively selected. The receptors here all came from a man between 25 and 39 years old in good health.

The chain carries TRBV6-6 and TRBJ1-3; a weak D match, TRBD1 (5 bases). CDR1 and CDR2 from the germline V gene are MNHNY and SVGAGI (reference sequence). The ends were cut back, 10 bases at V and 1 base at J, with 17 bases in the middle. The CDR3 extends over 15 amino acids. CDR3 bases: TGTGCCACCCAACAGGCGTCTAATTCTGGAAACACCATATATTTT. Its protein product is CATQQASNSGNTIYF.

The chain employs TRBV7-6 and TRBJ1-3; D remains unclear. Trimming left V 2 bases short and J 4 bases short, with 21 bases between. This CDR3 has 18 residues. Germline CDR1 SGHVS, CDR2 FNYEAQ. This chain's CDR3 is CASSLRASTALRGNTIYF. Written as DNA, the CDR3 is TGTGCCAGCAGCTTAAGGGCCTCAACAGCCCTGCGGGGAAACACCATATATTTT.

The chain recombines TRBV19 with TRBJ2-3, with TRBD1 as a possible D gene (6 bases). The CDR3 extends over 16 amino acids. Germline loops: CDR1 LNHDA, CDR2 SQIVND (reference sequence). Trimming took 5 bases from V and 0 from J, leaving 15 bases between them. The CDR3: CASSFQGSASTDTQYF. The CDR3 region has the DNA TGTGCCAGTAGTTTTCAGGGGTCCGCTAGCACAGATACGCAGTATTTT.

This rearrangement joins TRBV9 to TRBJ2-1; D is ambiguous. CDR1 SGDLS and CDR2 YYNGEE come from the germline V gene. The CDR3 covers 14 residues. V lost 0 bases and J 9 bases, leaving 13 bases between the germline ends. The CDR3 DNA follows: TGTGCCAGCAGCGTAGTGTTAGAAGGCGGTGAGCAGTTCTTC. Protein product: CASSVVLEGGEQFF.

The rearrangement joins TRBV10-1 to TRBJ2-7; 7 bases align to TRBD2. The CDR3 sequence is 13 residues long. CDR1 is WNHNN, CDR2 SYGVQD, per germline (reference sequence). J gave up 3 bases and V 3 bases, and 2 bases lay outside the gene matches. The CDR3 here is CASSETGGYEQYF. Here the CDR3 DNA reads TGCGCCAGCAGTGAAACGGGGGGCTACGAGCAGTACTTC.

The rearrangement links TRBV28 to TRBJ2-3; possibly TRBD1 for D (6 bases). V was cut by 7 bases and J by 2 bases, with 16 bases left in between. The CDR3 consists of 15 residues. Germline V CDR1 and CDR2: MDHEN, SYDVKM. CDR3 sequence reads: CASTLLGGVTDTQYF. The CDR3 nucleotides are TGTGCCAGCACCCTTCTTGGGGGCGTCACAGATACGCAGTATTTT.

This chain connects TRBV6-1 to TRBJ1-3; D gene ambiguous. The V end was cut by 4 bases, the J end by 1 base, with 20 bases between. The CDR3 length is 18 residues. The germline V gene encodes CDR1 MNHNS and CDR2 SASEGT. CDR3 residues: CASSGSRAGRVSGNTIYF. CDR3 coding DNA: TGTGCCAGCAGTGGGAGCCGTGCTGGTAGGGTATCTGGAAACACCATATATTTT.

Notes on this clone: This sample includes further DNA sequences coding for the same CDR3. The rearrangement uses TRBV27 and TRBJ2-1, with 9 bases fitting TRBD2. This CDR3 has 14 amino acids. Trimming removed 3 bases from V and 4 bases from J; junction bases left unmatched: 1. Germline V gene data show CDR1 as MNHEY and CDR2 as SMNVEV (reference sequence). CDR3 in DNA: TGTGCCAGCAGTTTTCTAGCGGGGTACAATGAGCAGTTCTTC. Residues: CASSFLAGYNEQFF.

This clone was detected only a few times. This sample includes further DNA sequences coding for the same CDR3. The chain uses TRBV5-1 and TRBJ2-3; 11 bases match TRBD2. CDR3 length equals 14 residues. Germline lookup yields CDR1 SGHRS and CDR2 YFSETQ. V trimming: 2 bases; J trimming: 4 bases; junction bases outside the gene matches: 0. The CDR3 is CASSLLAGADTQYF. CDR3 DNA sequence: TGCGCCAGCAGCTTACTAGCGGGAGCAGATACGCAGTATTTT.

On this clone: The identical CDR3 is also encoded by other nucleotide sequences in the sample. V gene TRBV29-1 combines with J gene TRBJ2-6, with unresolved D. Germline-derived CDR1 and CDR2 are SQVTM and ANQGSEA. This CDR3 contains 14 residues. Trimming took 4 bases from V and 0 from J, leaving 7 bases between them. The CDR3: CSVVGGSGANVLTF. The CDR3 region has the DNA TGCAGCGTTGTGGGTGGCTCTGGGGCCAACGTCCTGACTTTC.

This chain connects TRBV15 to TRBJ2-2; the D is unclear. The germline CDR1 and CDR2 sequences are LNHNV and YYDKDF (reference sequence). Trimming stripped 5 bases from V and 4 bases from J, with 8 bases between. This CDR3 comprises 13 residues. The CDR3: CATSSPSTGELFF. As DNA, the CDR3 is TGTGCCACCAGCTCCCCATCCACCGGGGAGCTGTTTTTT.

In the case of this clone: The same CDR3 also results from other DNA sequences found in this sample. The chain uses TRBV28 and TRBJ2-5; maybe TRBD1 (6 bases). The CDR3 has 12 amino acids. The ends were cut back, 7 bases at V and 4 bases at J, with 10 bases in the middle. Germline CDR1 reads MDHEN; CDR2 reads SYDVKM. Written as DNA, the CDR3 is TGTGCCAGCAAACAGGGTGGAGAGACCCAGTACTTC. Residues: CASKQGGETQYF. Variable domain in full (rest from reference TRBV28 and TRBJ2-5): DVKVTQSSRYLVKRTGEKVFLECVQDMDHENMFWYRQDPGLGLRLIYFSYDVKMKEKGDIPEGYSVSREKKERFSLILESASTNQTSMYLCASKQGGETQYFGPGTRLLVL.

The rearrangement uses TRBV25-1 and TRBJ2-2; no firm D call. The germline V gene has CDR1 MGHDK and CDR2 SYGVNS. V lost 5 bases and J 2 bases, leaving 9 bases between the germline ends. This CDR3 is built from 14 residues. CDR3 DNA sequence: TGTGCCAGCAGTAACACCGGAAACACCGGGGAGCTGTTTTTT. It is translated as CASSNTGNTGELFF.

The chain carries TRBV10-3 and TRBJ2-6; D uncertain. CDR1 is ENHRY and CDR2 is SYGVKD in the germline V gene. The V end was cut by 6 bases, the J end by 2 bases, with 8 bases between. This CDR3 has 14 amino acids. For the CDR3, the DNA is TGTGCCATCAGCTCAGAGGCTGGGGCCAACGTCCTGACTTTC. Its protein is CAISSEAGANVLTF.

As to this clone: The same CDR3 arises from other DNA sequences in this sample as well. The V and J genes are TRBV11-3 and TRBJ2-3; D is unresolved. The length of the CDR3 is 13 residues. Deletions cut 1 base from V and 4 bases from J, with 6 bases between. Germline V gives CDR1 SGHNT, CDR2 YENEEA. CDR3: CASSLVEADTQYF. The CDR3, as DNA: TGTGCCAGCAGCTTAGTTGAGGCAGATACGCAGTATTTT.

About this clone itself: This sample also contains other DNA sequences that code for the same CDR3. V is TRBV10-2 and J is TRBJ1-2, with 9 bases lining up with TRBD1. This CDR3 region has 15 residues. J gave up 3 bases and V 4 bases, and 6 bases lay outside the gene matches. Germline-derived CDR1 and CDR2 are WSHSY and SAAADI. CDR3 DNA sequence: TGCGCCAGCAGTGCCCCGGGACAGGGTGACTATGGCTACACCTTC. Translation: CASSAPGQGDYGYTF.

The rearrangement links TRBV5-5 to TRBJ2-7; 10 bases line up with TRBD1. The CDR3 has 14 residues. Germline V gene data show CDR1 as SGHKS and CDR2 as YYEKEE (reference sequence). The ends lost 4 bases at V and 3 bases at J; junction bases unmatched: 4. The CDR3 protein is CASSQGQGSYEQYF. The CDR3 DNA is TGTGCCAGCAGCCAGGGACAGGGGAGCTACGAGCAGTACTTC.

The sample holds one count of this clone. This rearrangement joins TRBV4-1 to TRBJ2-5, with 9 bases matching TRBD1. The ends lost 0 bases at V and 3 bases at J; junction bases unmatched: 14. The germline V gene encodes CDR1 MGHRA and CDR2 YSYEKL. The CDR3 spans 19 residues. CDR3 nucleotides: TGCGCCAGCAGCCAAGAAGTAGGGACAGGGAGACTTGGGGAAGAGACCCAGTACTTC. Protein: CASSQEVGTGRLGEETQYF.

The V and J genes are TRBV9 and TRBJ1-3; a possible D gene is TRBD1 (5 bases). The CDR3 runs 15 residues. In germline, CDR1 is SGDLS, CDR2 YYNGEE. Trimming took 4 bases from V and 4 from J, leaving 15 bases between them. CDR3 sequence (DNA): TGTGCCAGCAGCACGCCCGGGACGAGAGGAAACACCATATATTTT. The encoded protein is CASSTPGTRGNTIYF.